The 32 T cell receptor beta chains below were found in one sample sequenced in a study of T-cell reconstitution after alpha-beta-depleted transplantation in children. During its preparation, the TCRbeta library received unique molecular identifiers. One entry per CDR3 protein, called by TCRdb with MiXCR from the PCR reads. The table records fewer than 750,000 distinct CDR3 sequences, around 23% of them present only once. Sequenced material: PBMCs, mostly from graft donor cells, taken 360 days after TCRalphabeta/CD19-depleted stem cell transplant. Every receptor here comes from a boy younger than two who had a stem cell transplant for acute myeloid leukemia, so the T cells may come from the graft donor.

This clonotype was detected many times. The genes are TRBV7-9 and TRBJ2-7; D is undetermined. CDR3 length equals 11 residues. V lost 8 bases, J lost 5 bases, and 10 bases lay in between. The V gene's germline CDR1 is SEHNR and CDR2 FQNEAQ (reference sequence). CDR3 sequence: CASFLGNEQYF. CDR3 DNA: TGTGCCAGCTTCTTAGGTAACGAGCAGTACTTC.

J is TRBJ2-5 and V is TRBV5-1; D uncertain. The germline CDR1 and CDR2 sequences are SGHRS and YFSETQ. Trimming pared 2 bases from V and 3 bases from J, leaving 11 bases between. This CDR3 contains 14 residues. CDR3 sequence (DNA): TGCGCCAGCAGCTTTGGGCCCACTAAAGAGACCCAGTACTTC. It translates to CASSFGPTKETQYF.

The genes are TRBV6-5 and TRBJ2-3; TRBD2 matches at 13 bases. Losses at the gene ends were 0 bases for V and 7 bases for J; bases not matched to a gene: 7. The CDR3 is 17 amino acids. Germline values: CDR1 MNHEY, CDR2 SVGAGI. The CDR3 sequence is CASSYSMRLAGGNTQYF. CDR3 in DNA: TGTGCCAGCAGTTACTCGATGCGACTAGCGGGGGGAAATACGCAGTATTTT.

This clonotype was seen ten or more times. The genes are TRBV7-3 and TRBJ2-1; D remains unclear. Germline-derived CDR1 and CDR2 are SGHTA and FQGTGA. V shed 2 bases and J shed 7 bases, with 15 bases lying between them. The CDR3 loop spans 15 amino acids. The CDR3 DNA follows: TGTGCCAGCAGCTTATTTGACTCCCCTGGGAATGAGCAGTTCTTC. Its protein product is CASSLFDSPGNEQFF.

This chain joins TRBV20-1 and TRBJ2-7; D perhaps matches TRBD1 (6 bases). CDR1 and CDR2 from the germline V gene are DFQATT and SNEGSKA (reference sequence). This CDR3 comprises 11 residues. Trimming removed 4 bases from V and 2 bases from J, with 6 bases in between. The CDR3 loop reads CSAKGAYEQYV. The CDR3 nucleotides are TGCAGTGCTAAGGGGGCCTACGAGCAGTACGTC.

The chain has TRBV12-3 or TRBV12-4 and TRBJ2-3; TRBD1 agrees at 8 bases. V shed 5 bases and J 5 bases; nucleotides not matched to a gene: 6. This CDR3 has 14 residues. This CDR3 is CASSLTGGVDTQYF. CDR3 bases: TGTGCCAGCAGTCTAACAGGGGGAGTAGATACGCAGTATTTT.

This clonotype has a count of ten or more. The genes are TRBV29-1 and TRBJ2-2; D perhaps matches TRBD2 (5 bases). This CDR3 comprises 11 residues. CDR1 and CDR2 from the germline V gene are SQVTM and ANQGSEA. V lost 4 bases and J 7 bases, leaving 7 bases between the germline ends. The CDR3 loop reads CSVAEGGELFF. The CDR3 nucleotides are TGCAGCGTTGCTGAGGGCGGGGAGCTGTTTTTT.

The rearrangement joins TRBV20-1 to TRBJ2-7; TRBD1 agrees at 7 bases. The length of the CDR3 is 12 residues. Germline V gene sequence: CDR1 DFQATT, CDR2 SNEGSKA (reference sequence). Trimming cost V 3 bases and J 6 bases; bases outside gene matches: 5. The CDR3 loop is CSASGQDGEQYF. The DNA for the CDR3 is TGCAGTGCTAGTGGACAGGATGGCGAGCAGTACTTC.

This clonotype was observed many times. The chain employs TRBV12-3 or TRBV12-4 and TRBJ1-4; TRBD1 aligns across 8 bases. V dropped 2 bases and J dropped 7; count of bases not matched to a gene: 9. The CDR3 consists of 16 residues. The DNA of the CDR3 is TGTGCCAGCAGTTTACTGCAGGGGGCGGTAGGTGAAAAACTGTTTTTT. Protein sequence: CASSLLQGAVGEKLFF.

This clonotype was seen repeatedly, ten times or more. The chain joins TRBV29-1 to TRBJ2-2, with D tentatively TRBD2 (6 bases). There are 14 residues in the CDR3. The V and J ends lost 7 bases and 0 bases respectively, with 12 bases between them. CDR1 SQVTM and CDR2 ANQGSEA come from the germline V gene. The CDR3 sequence is CSGNRGTNTGELFF. The DNA of the CDR3 is TGCAGCGGTAACCGGGGGACGAACACCGGGGAGCTGTTTTTT.

This clonotype was counted between two and nine times. V is TRBV20-1 and J is TRBJ1-1, with 10 bases aligning to TRBD1. The CDR3 has 14 amino acids. Unmatched junction bases numbered 6, after V lost 3 bases and J lost 5 bases. CDR1 is DFQATT, CDR2 SNEGSKA, per germline (reference sequence). DNA for the CDR3: TGCAGTGCTAGCCCGGGACAGGGGAGGACTGAAGCTTTCTTT. This codes for CSASPGQGRTEAFF.

This clonotype has a handful of counts. The chain uses TRBV24-1 and TRBJ2-1; 13 bases align to TRBD2. Germline V gene lookup returns CDR1 KGHDR and CDR2 SFDVKD. The CDR3 has 17 residues. Trimming took 2 bases from V and 4 from J; bases not matched to a gene: 4. CDR3 amino acids: CATSDSSTSGGYNEQFF. The CDR3 DNA sequence: TGTGCCACCAGTGATTCGTCGACTAGCGGGGGGTACAATGAGCAGTTCTTC.

This clonotype turned up a few times. The V and J genes are TRBV21-1 and TRBJ2-7; TRBD1 is the table's D call and was not checked against the DNA. TRBV21-1 corresponds to a pseudogene. The CDR3 contains 12 residues. CDR3 in DNA: TGTGCCAGCAAGAGAAGGGGCTACGAGCAGTACGTC. Amino acid sequence: CASKRRGYEQYV.

This clonotype was seen more than once but under ten times. The rearrangement joins TRBV12-3 or TRBV12-4 to TRBJ2-1; possible D gene TRBD2, 7 bases. The CDR3 consists of 16 residues. V lost 6 bases and J 1 base, leaving 16 bases between the germline ends. The CDR3 protein is CASRPPQGGSYNEQFF. Here the CDR3 DNA reads TGTGCCAGCAGGCCCCCACAGGGAGGGTCCTACAATGAGCAGTTCTTC.

This clonotype was picked up a small number of times. The chain joins TRBV7-9 to TRBJ1-2; 7 bases are shared with TRBD1. CDR3 length: 16 amino acids. V trimming: 8 bases; J trimming: 2 bases; junction bases outside the gene matches: 14. Germline assignment: CDR1 SEHNR and CDR2 FQNEAQ (reference sequence). The CDR3 coding sequence is TGTGCCAGCTTCAAGGGGGCCACAGGTCCCAACTATGGCTACACCTTC. Translating it yields CASFKGATGPNYGYTF.

This clonotype was picked up a small number of times. The gene calls are TRBV4-3 and TRBJ1-1, with D unresolved. Germline V gene data show CDR1 as LGHNA and CDR2 as YSLEER. V was cut by 3 bases and J by 4 bases, with 15 bases left in between. The CDR3 length is 15 residues. CDR3 bases: TGCGCCAGCAGCCACCACCAGAGGGCCGGCACTGAAGCTTTCTTT. It specifies CASSHHQRAGTEAFF.

This clonotype was counted ten times or more. This chain connects TRBV7-2 to TRBJ2-5, with 12 bases matching TRBD2. CDR1 is SGHTA, CDR2 FQGNSA, per germline. This CDR3 comprises 15 residues. V lost 3 bases and J lost 5; bases outside the gene matches: 4. The CDR3 DNA reads TGTGCCAGCAGCTTGACTAGCGGGGGAGGGGAGACCCAGTACTTC. Its protein is CASSLTSGGGETQYF.

The rearrangement uses TRBV7-9 and TRBJ2-3, with D perhaps given as TRBD1 or TRBD2 (5 bases each). Germline V gene data show CDR1 as SEHNR and CDR2 as FQNEAQ (reference sequence). The ends were cut back, 1 base at V and 7 bases at J, with 12 bases in the middle. CDR3 size: 14 residues. CDR3 sequence: CASSLGGPGNTQYF. CDR3 bases: TGTGCCAGCAGCTTAGGGGGACCCGGGAATACGCAGTATTTT.

This clonotype was seen repeatedly, ten times or more. CDR3 loop: CASSLQTSGGIGETQYF. CDR3 coding DNA: TGTGCCAGCAGTTTGCAGACTAGCGGGGGGATCGGAGAGACCCAGTACTTC. This rearrangement joins TRBV12-3 or TRBV12-4 to TRBJ2-5, with 13 bases identical to TRBD2. After removal of 3 bases from V and 4 bases from J, the junction contained 8 bases not matched to a gene. The CDR3 covers 17 residues.

This clonotype has ten or more counts. This chain joins TRBV6-2 or TRBV6-3 and TRBJ2-1, with D perhaps matching TRBD1 (5 bases). Germline V gives CDR1 MNHEY, CDR2 SVGEGT. Trimming took off 2 bases at V and 15 bases at J, with 14 bases between the two ends. The CDR3 length is 12 residues. The CDR3 nucleotides are TGTGCCAGCAGTTACAGTCGAAGGGGAACGTTCTTC. This encodes CASSYSRRGTFF.

The CDR3 DNA reads as TGTGCCAGCAGCCCTGGGGGCCTCTACGAGCAGTACTTC. This translates into CASSPGGLYEQYF. The V and J genes are TRBV4-2 and TRBJ2-7, with a tentative D call TRBD1 (6 bases). Per the germline V gene, CDR1 is LGHNA and CDR2 is YNFKEQ. V was shortened by 4 bases and J by 3 bases, with 10 bases between the two germline ends. The CDR3 has 13 residues.

This clonotype was detected a few times. V usage is TRBV7-2 and J usage is TRBJ2-7; 12 bases are a match to TRBD2. Germline assignment: CDR1 SGHTA and CDR2 FQGNSA. The CDR3 runs 16 residues. V dropped 5 bases and J dropped 2; count of bases not matched to a gene: 7. The CDR3 bases are TGTGCCAGCAGCCGGGGATCTAGCGGGGGGGCCTACGAGCAGTACTTC. The encoded protein is CASSRGSSGGAYEQYF.

This clonotype appeared many times. This rearrangement joins TRBV7-8 to TRBJ1-5; 8 bases line up with TRBD1. This CDR3 contains 13 residues. Germline trimming cut 5 bases from V and 6 bases from J; bases unmatched to any gene: 3. Germline CDR1 SGHVS, CDR2 FQNEAQ. The CDR3 loop reads CASSHDRGQPQHF. For the CDR3, the DNA is TGTGCCAGCAGCCACGACAGGGGTCAGCCCCAGCATTTT.

V is TRBV21-1 and J is TRBJ2-1; the table's D gene call, TRBD1, was not cross checked with the DNA. TRBV21-1 is an annotated pseudogene. There are 15 residues in the CDR3. The CDR3 spells CASSGRDRGCREQFF. The DNA for the CDR3 is TGTGCCAGCAGCGGCAGGGACAGGGGGTGTAGGGAGCAGTTCTTC.

The gene calls are TRBV20-1 and TRBJ2-5; no clear D. Germline V lookup: CDR1 DFQATT, CDR2 SNEGSKA (reference sequence). The CDR3 totals 13 residues. Trimming cost V 1 base and J 6 bases, with 12 bases left between them. CDR3 coding DNA: TGCAGTGCTAGAGTCTGGAGAGAGAAGACCCAGTACTTC. It codes for CSARVWREKTQYF.

This clonotype was observed a few times. J is TRBJ1-1 and V is TRBV20-1; D is uncertain. This CDR3 has 15 amino acids. V was pared by 6 bases and J by 7 bases, with 24 bases between. Germline CDR1 and CDR2: DFQATT and SNEGSKA (reference sequence). CDR3 coding DNA: TGCAGTGCCCCGCTCACGGGAACCCGGACGATTGAAGCTTTCTTT. Protein sequence: CSAPLTGTRTIEAFF.

This chain uses TRBV7-9 with TRBJ1-1; D gene ambiguous. This CDR3 spans 13 amino acids. V was trimmed by 2 bases and J by 1 base, leaving 5 bases between them. Per the germline V gene, CDR1 is SEHNR and CDR2 is FQNEAQ (reference sequence). The CDR3 nucleotides are TGTGCCAGCAGCTTACCAGCGAACACTGAAGCTTTCTTT. Translated: CASSLPANTEAFF.

Turning to this clonotype: This may arise from a read error, as a much more abundant clone is one base away. V and J are TRBV29-1 and TRBJ1-3; D gene unclear. Germline loops: CDR1 SQVTM, CDR2 ANQGSEA. Trimming cost V 4 bases and J 0 bases, with 4 bases left between them. This CDR3 is built from 12 residues. The CDR3 sequence: CSVGISGNTIYF. CDR3 DNA: TGCAGCGTTGGGATCTCTGGAAACACCATATATTTT. The whole variable domain, filled in from reference TRBV29-1 and TRBJ1-3, reads SAVISQKPSRDICQRGTSLTIQCQVDSQVTMMFWYRQQPGQSLTLIATANQGSEATYESGFVIDKFPISRPNLTFSTLTVSNMSPEDSSIYLCSVGISGNTIYFGEGSWLTVV.

This clonotype has a count of ten or more. This chain links TRBV3-1 with TRBJ2-3; TRBD2 matches at 9 bases. Germline CDR1 reads LGHDT; CDR2 reads YNNKEL (reference sequence). CDR3 length equals 16 residues. V lost 3 bases, J lost 4 bases, and 8 bases stayed unmatched. Here the CDR3 reads CASSQARGGGADTQYF. The CDR3 DNA is TGTGCCAGCAGCCAGGCCCGGGGCGGGGGGGCAGATACGCAGTATTTT.

Here the CDR3 DNA reads TGCGCCAGCAGCGACGGCCGAAACTCTGGAAACACCATATATTTT. Amino acids: CASSDGRNSGNTIYF. The chain links TRBV5-1 to TRBJ1-3; D remains ambiguous. Germline V gene lookup returns CDR1 SGHRS and CDR2 YFSETQ. The CDR3 sequence is 15 residues long. Trimming removed 4 bases from V and 0 bases from J, with 11 bases in between.

The sample holds many counts of this clonotype. The chain has TRBV11-3 and TRBJ2-7; possible D gene TRBD1, 6 bases. Germline CDR1 reads SGHNT; CDR2 reads YENEEA. V dropped 4 bases and J dropped 0 bases, with 10 bases sitting between them. The CDR3 consists of 14 residues. CDR3 nucleotides: TGTGCCAGCAGCTCACAGGGACACTCCTACGAGCAGTACTTC. This codes for CASSSQGHSYEQYF.

This clonotype was counted between two and nine times. The chain is built from TRBV7-3 and TRBJ2-2; tentative D call: TRBD2 (6 bases). The CDR3 covers 16 residues. V lost 1 base and J lost 1, with 10 bases in between. Germline-derived CDR1 and CDR2 are SGHTA and FQGTGA. CDR3 residues: CASSLSATRNTGELFF. In DNA, the CDR3 is TGTGCCAGCAGCTTAAGCGCGACTAGGAACACCGGGGAGCTGTTTTTT. The full variable domain, in which reference TRBV7-3 and TRBJ2-2 provide the parts outside the CDR3, is GAGVSQTPSNKVTEKGKYVELRCDPISGHTALYWYRQSLGQGPEFLIYFQGTGAADDSGLPNDRFFAVRPEGSVSTLKIQRTERGDSAVYLCASSLSATRNTGELFFGEGSRLTVL.